Shown below are 30 T cell receptor beta chains from a single sample sequenced in a study of identical twins. TCRdb analysed the 5' RACE reads with MiXCR anew, one entry per CDR3 protein. The sample lists hundreds of thousands of distinct CDR3 sequences; around 6.8% were seen once. These data were also filed under a second study, of yellow fever vaccine responses in identical twins.

Material for sequencing was memory (CD45RO+) T cells sorted from blood. The origin of the receptors is a woman younger than 30 in good health.

This clonotype came up a few times. The chain links TRBV7-9 to TRBJ2-5; D may be TRBD1 or TRBD2 (5 bases each). The CDR3 length is 11 residues. V was shortened by 5 bases and J by 9 bases, with 10 bases between the two germline ends. Looked up from germline, CDR1 is SEHNR and CDR2 is FQNEAQ (reference sequence). The DNA of the CDR3 is TGTGCCAGCAGCCCTAGCAGGGCCCAGTACTTC. Its translation: CASSPSRAQYF.

The V call is TRBV30, the J call TRBJ1-5, with 7 bases that match TRBD1. Germline CDR1 is GTSNPN and CDR2 is SVGIG (reference sequence). The CDR3 spans 14 residues. J lost 6 bases, V lost 2 bases, and 7 bases had no gene match. The CDR3, as DNA: TGTGCCTGGAGTCACAGGGGTTCGGGTCAGCCCCAGCATTTT. Translating it yields CAWSHRGSGQPQHF.

This clonotype came up many times. The V and J genes are TRBV28 and TRBJ2-1; TRBD1 aligns across 9 bases. The CDR3 has 15 residues. Trimming at V came to 6 bases and at J to 4 bases, leaving 7 bases not matched to a gene. CDR1 is MDHEN, CDR2 SYDVKM, per germline. CDR3 loop: CASRRGTGNYNEQFF. In DNA, the CDR3 is TGTGCCAGCAGAAGGGGGACAGGGAATTACAATGAGCAGTTCTTC.

This clonotype has a handful of counts. J is TRBJ2-5 and V is TRBV10-3; possible D gene TRBD1, 7 bases. Germline V gives CDR1 ENHRY, CDR2 SYGVKD. Trimming took off 4 bases at V and 2 bases at J, with 11 bases between the two ends. The CDR3 loop spans 14 amino acids. The CDR3 DNA follows: TGTGCCATCAGTGGGAGGGGGCAACAAGAGACCCAGTACTTC. This sequence encodes CAISGRGQQETQYF.

The chain links TRBV3-1 to TRBJ2-6; maybe TRBD2 (5 bases). CDR1 and CDR2 from the germline V gene are LGHDT and YNNKEL (reference sequence). V was clipped by 7 bases and J by 0 bases, with 7 bases between them. The CDR3 totals 14 residues. CDR3: CASIGNSGANVLTF. CDR3 DNA: TGTGCCAGCATCGGGAACTCTGGGGCCAACGTCCTGACTTTC.

This clonotype was detected only a few times. The CDR3 DNA sequence: TGTGCCAGCAGCTTAGGGACAGGGGACTACAATGAGCAGTTCTTC. Translating it yields CASSLGTGDYNEQFF. The rearrangement links TRBV11-3 to TRBJ2-1; TRBD1 aligns across 9 bases. The CDR3 has 15 amino acids. V dropped 1 base and J dropped 3; count of bases not matched to a gene: 1. Per germline, CDR1 SGHNT and CDR2 YENEEA.

This clonotype came up a few times. This chain joins TRBV5-1 and TRBJ1-1; maybe TRBD1 (6 bases). V was cut by 4 bases and J by 2 bases, with 12 bases left in between. Germline CDR1 SGHRS, CDR2 YFSETQ. This CDR3 region has 14 residues. The CDR3 DNA reads as TGCGCCAGCAGCCAGACAGGACCCAACACTGAAGCTTTCTTT. Translation gives CASSQTGPNTEAFF.

The table lists this clonotype with a few counts. This chain uses TRBV20-1 with TRBJ2-6, with 10 bases fitting TRBD1. Germline V CDR1 and CDR2: DFQATT, SNEGSKA (reference sequence). Trimming took 0 bases from V and 10 from J; bases not matched to a gene: 9. This CDR3 has 16 amino acids. CDR3 loop: CSARDIWTGGENVLTF. DNA of the CDR3: TGCAGTGCTAGAGATATCTGGACAGGGGGGGAAAACGTCCTGACTTTC.

This clonotype has only a few counts. J is TRBJ2-5 and V is TRBV6-5, with TRBD1 identical over 9 bases. Germline assignment: CDR1 MNHEY and CDR2 SVGAGI. This CDR3 spans 17 amino acids. With V trimmed by 0 bases and J by 1 base, 6 bases remained unmatched. The DNA of the CDR3 is TGTGCCAGCAGTTACTCTCCGACAGGGGGTGGCCAAGAGACCCAGTACTTC. Translation: CASSYSPTGGGQETQYF.

V usage is TRBV15 and J usage is TRBJ2-5, with D maybe TRBD2 (5 bases). CDR3 length: 13 amino acids. Germline V gene sequence: CDR1 LNHNV, CDR2 YYDKDF (reference sequence). V was clipped by 4 bases and J by 5 bases, with 11 bases between them. The CDR3 sequence is CATSTLTGETQYF. The CDR3 DNA reads as TGTGCCACCAGCACCCTAACGGGGGAGACCCAGTACTTC.

This clonotype showed up many times. The chain is built from TRBV12-3 or TRBV12-4 and TRBJ1-3; D gene unclear. Trimming left V 2 bases short and J 0 bases short, with 5 bases between. CDR3 length: 14 residues. This CDR3 reads CASSLTVSGNTIYF. CDR3 in DNA: TGTGCCAGCAGTTTAACGGTCTCTGGAAACACCATATATTTT.

This clonotype appeared many times. The V gene is TRBV20-1, the J gene TRBJ2-5; D uncertain. The CDR3 runs to 13 residues. Trimming took off 4 bases at V and 0 bases at J, with 9 bases between the two ends. Looked up from germline, CDR1 is DFQATT and CDR2 is SNEGSKA (reference sequence). The CDR3 DNA follows: TGCAGTGCTATGGGTCAGGACCAAGAGACCCAGTACTTC. It encodes CSAMGQDQETQYF.

This clonotype was picked up a small number of times. CDR3 protein: CASRPSGGWDPAAGTQYF. DNA of the CDR3: TGTGCCAGCAGACCATCGGGCGGCTGGGACCCTGCGGCAGGTACGCAGTATTTT. The rearrangement links TRBV6-1 to TRBJ2-3; D tentatively reads TRBD1 or TRBD2 (5 bases each). This CDR3 is built from 18 residues. The germline CDR1 and CDR2 sequences are MNHNS and SASEGT. The V end was cut by 6 bases, the J end by 8 bases, with 30 bases between.

This clonotype was observed once. The genes are TRBV4-3 and TRBJ2-3; the match to TRBD2 covers 9 bases. CDR1 is LGHNA and CDR2 is YSLEER in the germline V gene. The CDR3 runs to 17 residues. Trimming cost V 0 bases and J 7 bases; bases outside gene matches: 11. The CDR3 spells CASSQDLGLAGKNTQYF. DNA of the CDR3: TGCGCCAGCAGCCAAGATCTGGGGCTAGCGGGAAAAAATACGCAGTATTTT.

This clonotype was detected many times. The CDR3 DNA sequence: TGTGCCAGCAGCCCGAGACAGGGTAGCACAGATACGCAGTATTTT. This codes for CASSPRQGSTDTQYF. The rearrangement joins TRBV7-9 to TRBJ2-3; TRBD1 agrees at 7 bases. The CDR3 length is 15 residues. In germline, CDR1 is SEHNR, CDR2 FQNEAQ (reference sequence). V dropped 5 bases and J dropped 0; count of bases not matched to a gene: 5. The full variable domain, completed using reference TRBV7-9 and TRBJ2-3, is DTGVSQNPRHKITKRGQNVTFRCDPISEHNRLYWYRQTLGQGPEFLTYFQNEAQLEKSRLLSDRFSAERPKGSFSTLEIQRTEQGDSAMYLCASSPRQGSTDTQYFGPGTRLTVL.

The chain joins TRBV6-1 to TRBJ2-7, with D perhaps TRBD1 or TRBD2 (5 bases each). Germline lookup yields CDR1 MNHNS and CDR2 SASEGT. CDR3 size: 16 residues. The V and J ends lost 4 bases and 2 bases respectively, with 18 bases between them. The CDR3 loop reads CASSAGAGTVTYEQYF. The CDR3 DNA reads as TGTGCCAGCAGTGCTGGAGCCGGGACGGTAACCTACGAGCAGTACTTC.

In this sample, this clonotype turned up many times. The V gene is TRBV12-3 or TRBV12-4, the J gene TRBJ2-1; 12 positions agree with TRBD1. This CDR3 contains 14 residues. With 5 bases clipped from V and 9 bases from J, the junction kept 5 bases outside the gene matches. CDR3 sequence reads: CASSQGQGAGEQFF. CDR3 DNA sequence: TGTGCCAGCAGTCAGGGACAGGGGGCAGGTGAGCAGTTCTTC.

The chain recombines TRBV12-3 or TRBV12-4 with TRBJ1-2; 7 bases are shared with TRBD1. This CDR3 is 13 amino acids long. J gave up 5 bases and V 5 bases, and 5 bases lay outside the gene matches. The CDR3 sequence: CASSTGQLYGYTF. DNA of the CDR3: TGTGCCAGCAGTACGGGACAGTTATATGGCTACACCTTC.

This chain uses TRBV7-2 with TRBJ2-3; possibly TRBD2 for D (5 bases). The CDR3 spans 14 residues. V gave up 5 bases and J gave up 7 bases, with 16 bases separating them. The germline V gene has CDR1 SGHTA and CDR2 FQGNSA. CDR3 sequence: CASSPGWGANTQYF. CDR3 bases: TGTGCCAGCAGCCCGGGTTGGGGAGCTAATACGCAGTATTTT. The whole variable domain, filled in from reference TRBV7-2 and TRBJ2-3, reads GAGVSQSPSNKVTEKGKDVELRCDPISGHTALYWYRQSLGQGLEFLIYFQGNSAPDKSGLPSDRFSAERTGGSVSTLTIQRTQQEDSAVYLCASSPGWGANTQYFGPGTRLTVL.

This chain connects TRBV15 to TRBJ2-7, with D uncertain. Trimming removed 0 bases from V and 1 base from J, with 7 bases in between. Germline lookup yields CDR1 LNHNV and CDR2 YYDKDF (reference sequence). The CDR3 totals 14 residues. The CDR3 sequence: CATSRDLGSYEQYF. DNA for the CDR3: TGTGCCACCAGCAGAGATCTAGGTTCCTACGAGCAGTACTTC. Full variable domain (outside the CDR3, taken from reference TRBV15 and TRBJ2-7): DAMVIQNPRYQVTQFGKPVTLSCSQTLNHNVMYWYQQKSSQAPKLLFHYYDKDFNNEADTPDNFQSRRPNTSFCFLDIRSPGLGDTAMYLCATSRDLGSYEQYFGPGTRLTVT.

This clonotype has at least ten counts. V usage is TRBV5-6 and J usage is TRBJ2-1; maybe TRBD1 (7 bases). The CDR3 contains 13 residues. The germline V gene has CDR1 SGHDT and CDR2 YYEEEE. With 0 bases removed from V and 10 bases from J, the gap between germline ends came to 11 bases. Written as DNA, the CDR3 is TGTGCCAGCAGCTTGGACCCAGGGGGGGAGCAGTTCTTC. Amino acid sequence: CASSLDPGGEQFF.

This clonotype was seen ten or more times. The chain is built from TRBV6-4 and TRBJ2-2, with TRBD2 matching over 10 bases. Germline V gene sequence: CDR1 MRHNA, CDR2 SNTAGT. Trimming at V came to 2 bases and at J to 6 bases, leaving 6 bases not matched to a gene. The CDR3 sequence is 16 residues long. CDR3 region: CASSDASGRASGELFF. The CDR3 nucleotides read TGTGCCAGCAGTGACGCCAGCGGGAGGGCCTCCGGGGAGCTGTTTTTT.

This clonotype appeared a few times. The chain couples TRBV25-1 to TRBJ2-3, with TRBD1 matching 9 bases. J gave up 8 bases and V 6 bases, and 12 bases lay outside the gene matches. Germline CDR1 MGHDK, CDR2 SYGVNS. The CDR3 covers 15 residues. The CDR3 DNA reads as TGTGCCAGCAGGTCCGGGACAGGGTTCAGAGCTACGCAGTATTTT. The encoded protein is CASRSGTGFRATQYF.

This clonotype was recorded many times. This chain links TRBV12-3 or TRBV12-4 with TRBJ2-5; 9 positions match TRBD1. The V segment lost 1 base and the J segment 4 bases; nucleotides outside the gene matches: 4. The CDR3 totals 15 residues. For the CDR3, the DNA is TGTGCCAGCAGTTTAGGGACAGGGGAAGGAGAGACCCAGTACTTC. It is translated as CASSLGTGEGETQYF.

This clonotype was found many times. The chain has TRBV12-3 or TRBV12-4 and TRBJ1-2, with TRBD1 matching 7 bases. V lost 1 base to trimming and J lost 8 bases; unmatched junction nucleotides: 1. The CDR3 length is 12 residues. The CDR3 reads CASSLVGGGYTF. The DNA of the CDR3 is TGTGCCAGCAGTTTAGTAGGGGGCGGCTACACCTTC.

This clonotype was found many times. This chain links TRBV3-1 with TRBJ2-5; a weak D match, TRBD1 (7 bases). The V end lost 2 bases, the J end lost 5 bases, and 12 bases lay between the germline ends. The V gene's germline CDR1 is LGHDT and CDR2 YNNKEL (reference sequence). The CDR3 runs 14 residues. The DNA for the CDR3 is TGTGCCAGCAGCCAACAGGGGGGAAAGGAGACCCAGTACTTC. Translation gives CASSQQGGKETQYF.

This clonotype was counted many times. The rearrangement links TRBV11-1 to TRBJ2-1; D is tentatively TRBD1 or TRBD2 (6 bases each). Trimming pared 4 bases from V and 0 bases from J, leaving 13 bases between. Germline CDR1 and CDR2: SGHAT and FQDESV (reference sequence). This CDR3 comprises 16 residues. The CDR3 loop is CASSSEGGSSYNEQFF. Here the CDR3 DNA reads TGTGCCAGCAGCTCAGAGGGGGGTAGCTCCTACAATGAGCAGTTCTTC.

The sample holds many counts of this clonotype. The gene calls are TRBV27 and TRBJ1-6; D not certain. Germline CDR1 MNHEY, CDR2 SMNVEV (reference sequence). V lost 2 bases and J 1 base, leaving 3 bases between the germline ends. The length of the CDR3 is 14 residues. The CDR3 DNA is TGTGCCAGCAGTTTACCGTCCTATAATTCACCCCTCCACTTT. Protein: CASSLPSYNSPLHF.

In this sample, this clonotype turned up many times. The genes are TRBV7-2 and TRBJ2-2, with 10 bases matching TRBD2. This CDR3 is 15 amino acids long. Germline loops: CDR1 SGHTA, CDR2 FQGNSA. The ends lost 11 bases at V and 6 bases at J; junction bases unmatched: 12. In DNA, the CDR3 is TGTGCCCACCCCGGTCGAGCGGGAGGGCCCGGGGAGCTGTTTTTT. Translating gives CAHPGRAGGPGELFF.

This clonotype was counted between two and nine times. The chain couples TRBV9 to TRBJ2-2; D is possibly TRBD1 (5 bases). V dropped 3 bases and J dropped 3 bases, with 12 bases sitting between them. The CDR3 covers 15 residues. CDR1 and CDR2 (germline): SGDLS, YYNGEE. The CDR3 DNA follows: TGTGCCAGCAGCGCGTGGGTAGGGGACACCGGGGAGCTGTTTTTT. Residues: CASSAWVGDTGELFF.